This T cell receptor (beta chain) was recovered during a study of radiation and T cells in renal cell carcinoma. The time point is: blood 4 weeks post-SBRT, at nephrectomy. Treatment of the sample: 15 Gy SBRT to primary tumor, nephrectomy 4 weeks later. There are a few counts of this clone. Libraries were prepared by immunoSEQ multiplex PCR; TCRdb keeps only in-frame clonotypes and omits some of them. The table shows 150,000 or so clones, with about 85% occurring only once. V was cut by 2 bases and J by 3 bases, with 8 bases left in between. Germline CDR1 GTSNPN, CDR2 SVGIG (reference sequence). The CDR3 spans 13 residues.

The V gene is TRBV30, the J gene TRBJ1-5, with a tentative D call TRBD1 (6 bases). The clonotype comes from a woman in her 50s with renal cell carcinoma. The material was blood, obtained from a patient whose treatment included radiotherapy and nephrectomy. Here the CDR3 DNA reads TGTGCCTGGAGTCACAGGGACAATCAGCCCCAGCATTTT. Translating gives CAWSHRDNQPQHF.